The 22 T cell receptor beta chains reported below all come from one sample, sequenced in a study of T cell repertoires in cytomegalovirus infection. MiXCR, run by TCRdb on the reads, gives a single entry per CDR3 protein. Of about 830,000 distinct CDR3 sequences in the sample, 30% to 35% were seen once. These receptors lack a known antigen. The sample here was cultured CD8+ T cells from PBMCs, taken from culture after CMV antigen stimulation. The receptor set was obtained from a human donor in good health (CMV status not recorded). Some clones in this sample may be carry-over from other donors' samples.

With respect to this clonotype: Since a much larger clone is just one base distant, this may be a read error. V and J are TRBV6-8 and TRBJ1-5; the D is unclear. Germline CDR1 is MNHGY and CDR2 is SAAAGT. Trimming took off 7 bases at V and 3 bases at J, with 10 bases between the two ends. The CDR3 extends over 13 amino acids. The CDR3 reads CASKADNNQPQHF. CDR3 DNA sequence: TGTGCCAGCAAAGCGGATAACAATCAGCCCCAGCATTTT.

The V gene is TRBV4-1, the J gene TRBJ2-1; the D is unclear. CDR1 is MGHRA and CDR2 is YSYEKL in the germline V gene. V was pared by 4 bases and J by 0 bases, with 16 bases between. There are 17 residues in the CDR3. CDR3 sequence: CASSPHIGRSSYNEQFF. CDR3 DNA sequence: TGCGCCAGCAGCCCCCACATTGGCAGGTCCTCCTACAATGAGCAGTTCTTC.

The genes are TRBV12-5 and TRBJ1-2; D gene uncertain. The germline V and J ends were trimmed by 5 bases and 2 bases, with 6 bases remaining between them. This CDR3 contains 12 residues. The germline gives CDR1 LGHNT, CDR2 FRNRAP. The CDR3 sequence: CASGPGNYGYTF. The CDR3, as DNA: TGTGCTAGTGGTCCCGGGAACTATGGCTACACCTTC.

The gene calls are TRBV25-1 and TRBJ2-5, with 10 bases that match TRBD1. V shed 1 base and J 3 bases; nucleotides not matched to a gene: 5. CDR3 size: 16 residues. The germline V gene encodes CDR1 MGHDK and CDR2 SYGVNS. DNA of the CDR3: TGTGCCAGCAGTGAATTCTTTGGGACAGGGGAAGAGACCCAGTACTTC. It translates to CASSEFFGTGEETQYF.

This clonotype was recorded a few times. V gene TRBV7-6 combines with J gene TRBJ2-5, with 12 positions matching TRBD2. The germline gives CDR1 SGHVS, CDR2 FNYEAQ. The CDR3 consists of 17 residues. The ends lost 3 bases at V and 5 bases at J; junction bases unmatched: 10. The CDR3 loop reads CASSFASGGVIGETQYF. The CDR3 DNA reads TGTGCCAGCAGCTTTGCTAGCGGGGGGGTGATAGGGGAGACCCAGTACTTC.

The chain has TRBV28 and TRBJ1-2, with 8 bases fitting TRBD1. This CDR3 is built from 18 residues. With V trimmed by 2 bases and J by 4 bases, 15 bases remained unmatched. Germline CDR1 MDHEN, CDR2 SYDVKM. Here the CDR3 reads CASSLGTGQGYDPYGYTF. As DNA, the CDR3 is TGTGCCAGCAGTTTAGGTACCGGACAGGGATATGATCCCTATGGCTACACCTTC.

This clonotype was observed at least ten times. CDR3 DNA: TGTGCCAGCCCAGGGGGGGCTGGGGCCAACGTCCTGACTTTC. Translated: CASPGGAGANVLTF. This sequence joins TRBV12-3 or TRBV12-4 and TRBJ2-6; possibly TRBD1 or TRBD2 for D (7 bases each). This CDR3 has 14 amino acids. Trimming took 8 bases from V and 2 from J, leaving 10 bases between them.

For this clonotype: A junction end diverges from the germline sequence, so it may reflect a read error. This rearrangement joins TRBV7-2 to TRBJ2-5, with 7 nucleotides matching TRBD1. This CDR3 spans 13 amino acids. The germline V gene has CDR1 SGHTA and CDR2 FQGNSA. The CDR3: CASSFKGGETQCF. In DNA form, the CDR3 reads TGTGCCAGTAGCTTCAAAGGGGGCGAGACCCAGTGCTTC.

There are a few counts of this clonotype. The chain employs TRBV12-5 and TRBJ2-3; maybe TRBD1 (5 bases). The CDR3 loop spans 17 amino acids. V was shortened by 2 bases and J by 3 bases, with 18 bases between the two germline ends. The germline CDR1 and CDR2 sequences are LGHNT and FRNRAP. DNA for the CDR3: TGTGCTAGTGGTTTGACCCTCGACAGAATTCTTACAGATACGCAGTATTTT. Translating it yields CASGLTLDRILTDTQYF.

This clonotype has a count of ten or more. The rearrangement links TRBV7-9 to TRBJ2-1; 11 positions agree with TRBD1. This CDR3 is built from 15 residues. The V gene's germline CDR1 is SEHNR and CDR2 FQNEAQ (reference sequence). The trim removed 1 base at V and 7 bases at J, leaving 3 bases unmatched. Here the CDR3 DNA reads TGTGCCAGCAGCTTAGAGGGACAGGGGGAAAATGAGCAGTTCTTC. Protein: CASSLEGQGENEQFF.

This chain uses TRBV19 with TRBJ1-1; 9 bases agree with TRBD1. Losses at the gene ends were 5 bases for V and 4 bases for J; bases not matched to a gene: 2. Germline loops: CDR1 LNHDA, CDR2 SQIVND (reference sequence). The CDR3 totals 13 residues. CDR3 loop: CASSDRGATEAFF. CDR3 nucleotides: TGTGCCAGTAGTGACAGGGGGGCCACTGAAGCTTTCTTT.

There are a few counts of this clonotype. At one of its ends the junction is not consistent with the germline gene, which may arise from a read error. As DNA, the CDR3 is TGTGCTAGCAGCCCAGCAGGACACTCGAACACCGGGGAGCTGTTTTTT. Translation gives CASSPAGHSNTGELFF. The J gene is TRBJ2-2, the V gene TRBV7-7; a weak D match, TRBD1 (5 bases). Germline CDR1 and CDR2: SSHAT and FNYEAQ (reference sequence). The CDR3 totals 16 residues.

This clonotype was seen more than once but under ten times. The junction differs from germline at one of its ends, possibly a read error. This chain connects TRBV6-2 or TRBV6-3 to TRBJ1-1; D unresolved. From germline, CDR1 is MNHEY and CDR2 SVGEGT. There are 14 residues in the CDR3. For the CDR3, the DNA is TGTGCCAGCAGTGACTCTGAGGGTTACACTGAAGCTTTCTTT. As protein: CASSDSEGYTEAFF.

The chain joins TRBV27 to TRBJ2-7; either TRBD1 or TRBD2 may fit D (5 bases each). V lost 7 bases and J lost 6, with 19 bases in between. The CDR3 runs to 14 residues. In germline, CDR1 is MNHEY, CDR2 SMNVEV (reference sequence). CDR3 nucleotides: TGTGCCAGCACCCCGATAGGGGACCTCGGCGAGCAGTACTTC. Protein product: CASTPIGDLGEQYF.

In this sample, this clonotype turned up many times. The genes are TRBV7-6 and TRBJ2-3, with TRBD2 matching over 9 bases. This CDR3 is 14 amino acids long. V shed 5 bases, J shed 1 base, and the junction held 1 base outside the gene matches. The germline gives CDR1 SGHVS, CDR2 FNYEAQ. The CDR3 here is CASSASGGTDTQYF. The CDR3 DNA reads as TGTGCCAGCAGCGCTAGCGGGGGCACAGATACGCAGTATTTT.

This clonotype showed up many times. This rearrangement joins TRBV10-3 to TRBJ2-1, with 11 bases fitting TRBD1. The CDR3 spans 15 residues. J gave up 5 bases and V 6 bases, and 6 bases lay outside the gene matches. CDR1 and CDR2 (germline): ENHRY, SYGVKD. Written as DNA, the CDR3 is TGTGCCATCAGGGACAGGGGGCTAGGTAACAATGAGCAGTTCTTC. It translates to CAIRDRGLGNNEQFF.

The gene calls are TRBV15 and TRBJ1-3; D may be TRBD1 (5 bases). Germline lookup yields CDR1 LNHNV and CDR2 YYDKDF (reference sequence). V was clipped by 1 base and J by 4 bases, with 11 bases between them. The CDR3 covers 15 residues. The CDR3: CATSRGARGGNTIYF. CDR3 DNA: TGTGCCACCAGCAGAGGTGCTAGGGGAGGAAACACCATATATTTT.

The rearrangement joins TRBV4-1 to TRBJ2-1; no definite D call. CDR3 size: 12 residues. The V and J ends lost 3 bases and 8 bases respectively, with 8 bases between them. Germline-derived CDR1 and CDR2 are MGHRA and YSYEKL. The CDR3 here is CASSHRRDEQFF. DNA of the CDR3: TGCGCCAGCAGCCATCGTAGGGATGAGCAGTTCTTC.

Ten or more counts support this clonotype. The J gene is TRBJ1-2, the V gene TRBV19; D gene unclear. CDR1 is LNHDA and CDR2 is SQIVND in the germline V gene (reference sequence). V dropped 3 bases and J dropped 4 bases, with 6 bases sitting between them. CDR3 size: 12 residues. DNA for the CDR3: TGTGCCAGTAGTATGAATCGCTATGGCTACACCTTC. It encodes CASSMNRYGYTF.

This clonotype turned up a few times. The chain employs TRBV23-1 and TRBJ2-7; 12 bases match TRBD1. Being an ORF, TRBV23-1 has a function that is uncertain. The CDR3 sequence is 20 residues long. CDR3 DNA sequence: TGCGGCTACCCGTTCAGCGGAAAGAGGGGGACAGGGGGCGCCGGGTACGAGCAGTACTTC. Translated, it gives CGYPFSGKRGTGGAGYEQYF.

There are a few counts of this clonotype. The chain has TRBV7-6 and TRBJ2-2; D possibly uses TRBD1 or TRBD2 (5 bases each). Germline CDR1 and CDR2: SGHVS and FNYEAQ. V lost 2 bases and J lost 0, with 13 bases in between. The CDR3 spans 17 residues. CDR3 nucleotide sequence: TGTGCCAGCAGCTTAAAAACCGGGACGGCGAACACCGGGGAGCTGTTTTTT. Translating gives CASSLKTGTANTGELFF. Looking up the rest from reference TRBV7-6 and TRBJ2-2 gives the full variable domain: GAGVSQSPRYKVTKRGQDVALRCDPISGHVSLYWYRQALGQGPEFLTYFNYEAQQDKSGLPNDRFSAERPEGSISTLTIQRTEQRDSAMYRCASSLKTGTANTGELFFGEGSRLTVL.

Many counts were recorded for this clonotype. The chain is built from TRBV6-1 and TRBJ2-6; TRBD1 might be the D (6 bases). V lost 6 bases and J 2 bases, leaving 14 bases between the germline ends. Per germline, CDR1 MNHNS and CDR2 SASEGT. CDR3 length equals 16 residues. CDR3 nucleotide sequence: TGTGCCAGCAGCTTAGCAGGGGTCACTGGGGCCAACGTCCTGACTTTC. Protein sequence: CASSLAGVTGANVLTF.